The clone carrying this TCR beta chain was found many times. The germline V and J ends were trimmed by 2 bases and 1 base, with 12 bases remaining between them. The CDR3 is 15 amino acids. Germline values: CDR1 SEHNR, CDR2 FQNEAQ (reference sequence). This sample stems from a study of breast tumors, draining lymph nodes, adjacent tissues. One entry per CDR3 protein results from TCRdb running MiXCR on the multiplex PCR reads. The sample contains approximately 120,000 distinct CDR3 sequences, 21% of which appear only once. Samples came from axillary lymph nodes draining the breast cancer. Material: axillary lymph node tissue. The chain is built from TRBV7-9 and TRBJ2-7; the D call may be TRBD1 or TRBD2 (5 bases each). This clonotype originated in a female donor with breast cancer. Some clones in this sample may be carry-over from other donors' samples. The CDR3 region has the DNA TGTGCCAGCAGCTTAACCGGGACGGGGTCCTACGAGCAGTACTTC. Translated: CASSLTGTGSYEQYF.